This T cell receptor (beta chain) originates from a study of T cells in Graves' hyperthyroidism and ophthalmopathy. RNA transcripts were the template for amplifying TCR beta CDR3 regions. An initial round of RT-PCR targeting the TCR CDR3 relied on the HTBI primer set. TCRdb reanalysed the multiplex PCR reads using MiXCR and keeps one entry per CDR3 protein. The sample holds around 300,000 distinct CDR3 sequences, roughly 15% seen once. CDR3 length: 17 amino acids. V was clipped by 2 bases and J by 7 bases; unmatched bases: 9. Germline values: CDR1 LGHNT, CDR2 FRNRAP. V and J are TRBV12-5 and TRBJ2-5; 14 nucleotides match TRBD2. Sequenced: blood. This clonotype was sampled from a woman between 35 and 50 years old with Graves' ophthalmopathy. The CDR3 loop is CASGLPRGLAGDGTQYF. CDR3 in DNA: TGTGCTAGTGGTTTGCCAAGGGGACTAGCGGGGGATGGGACCCAGTACTTC. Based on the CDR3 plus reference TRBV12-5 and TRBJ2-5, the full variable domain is DARVTQTPRHKVTEMGQEVTMRCQPILGHNTVFWYRQTMMQGLELLAYFRNRAPLDDSGMPKDRFSAEMPDATLATLKIQPSEPRDSAVYFCASGLPRGLAGDGTQYFGPGTRLLVL.